This T cell receptor (beta chain) was obtained from a study of T-cell memory formation after mild COVID-19. Overall study: Most TCR clusters belonged to a single donor.

TCR alpha and TCR beta cDNA libraries with sample barcodes and UMIs came from 5'RACE using constant-segment primers. TCRdb recomputed calls from the 5' RACE reads with MiXCR, one row per CDR3 protein. Of about 400,000 distinct CDR3 sequences in the sample, 20% to 30% were seen once. Findings and caveats of the study: Chiefly within CM and EM were the contracting CD4+ clones; CD8+ ones were within EMRA. Clones shrinking between day 15 and 85 showed a balanced CD4/CD8 split, and those that grew later tilted toward CD4+.

The CDR3 sequence is 16 residues long. V lost 4 bases, J lost 9 bases, and 13 bases stayed unmatched. Germline assignment: CDR1 SGHDT and CDR2 YYEEEE. In regard to this clonotype: Its antigen is undetermined.

The source of this sequence is an adult woman who had mild COVID-19 (a few samples of this study predate the infection). Cell type and time point are not known. V and J are TRBV5-6 and TRBJ2-1; TRBD2 matches 10 bases. Specimen: PBMCs or a T cell subset sorted from them (not recorded which). DNA for the CDR3: TGTGCCAGCAGCGAAAGGCTAGCGGGAGTACTACTTGAGCAGTTCTTC. As protein: CASSERLAGVLLEQFF. The whole variable domain, remainder taken from reference TRBV5-6 and TRBJ2-1, is DAGVTQSPTHLIKTRGQQVTLRCSPKSGHDTVSWYQQALGQGPQFIFQYYEEEERQRGNFPDRFSGHQFPNYSSELNVNALLLGDSALYLCASSERLAGVLLEQFFGPGTRLTVL.